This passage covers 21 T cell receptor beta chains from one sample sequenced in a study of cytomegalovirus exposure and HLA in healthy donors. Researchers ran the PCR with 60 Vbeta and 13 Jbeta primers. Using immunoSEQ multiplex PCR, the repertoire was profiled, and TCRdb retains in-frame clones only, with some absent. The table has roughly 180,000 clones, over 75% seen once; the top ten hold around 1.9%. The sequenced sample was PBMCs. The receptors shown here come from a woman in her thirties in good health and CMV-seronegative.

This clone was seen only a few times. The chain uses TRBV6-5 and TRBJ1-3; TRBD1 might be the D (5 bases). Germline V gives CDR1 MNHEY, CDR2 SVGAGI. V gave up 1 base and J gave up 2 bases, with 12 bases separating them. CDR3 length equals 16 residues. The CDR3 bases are TGTGCCAGCAGTTACTTGGGGCAGCTCGCTGGAAACACCATATATTTT. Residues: CASSYLGQLAGNTIYF.

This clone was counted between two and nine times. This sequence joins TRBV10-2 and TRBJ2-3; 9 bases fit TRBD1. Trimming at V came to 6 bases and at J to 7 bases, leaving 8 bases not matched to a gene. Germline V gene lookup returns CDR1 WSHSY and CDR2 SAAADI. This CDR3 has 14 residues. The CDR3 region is CASSPQGAINTQYF. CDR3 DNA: TGCGCCAGCAGCCCACAGGGGGCGATAAATACGCAGTATTTT.

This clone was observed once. CDR3: CASSEGGRGSGFTDTQYF. In DNA form, the CDR3 reads TGTGCCAGCAGTGAGGGAGGCCGGGGTAGCGGATTCACAGATACGCAGTATTTT. The rearrangement joins TRBV6-1 to TRBJ2-3; maybe TRBD2 (6 bases). From germline, CDR1 is MNHNS and CDR2 SASEGT. Trimming cost V 3 bases and J 2 bases, with 21 bases left between them. The CDR3 loop spans 18 amino acids.

CDR3 sequence reads: CASSLYGGYNTEAFF. CDR3 nucleotide sequence: TGTGCCAGCAGCCTCTACGGGGGGTACAACACTGAAGCTTTCTTT. V usage is TRBV7-9 and J usage is TRBJ1-1; a weak D match, TRBD1 (5 bases). The CDR3 is made up of 15 amino acids. V lost 5 bases to trimming and J lost 2 bases, with 15 bases between them. Germline CDR1 reads SEHNR; CDR2 reads FQNEAQ (reference sequence). Supplemented by reference TRBV7-9 and TRBJ1-1, the full variable domain reads DTGVSQNPRHKITKRGQNVTFRCDPISEHNRLYWYRQTLGQGPEFLTYFQNEAQLEKSRLLSDRFSAERPKGSFSTLEIQRTEQGDSAMYLCASSLYGGYNTEAFFGQGTRLTVV.

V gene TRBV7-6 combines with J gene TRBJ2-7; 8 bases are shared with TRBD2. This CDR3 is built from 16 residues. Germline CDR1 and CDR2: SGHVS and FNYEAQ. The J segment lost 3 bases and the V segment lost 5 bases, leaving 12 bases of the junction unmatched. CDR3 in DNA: TGTGCCAGCAGCCCGACGCCGGTAGCGGGGTACTACGAGCAGTACTTC. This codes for CASSPTPVAGYYEQYF.

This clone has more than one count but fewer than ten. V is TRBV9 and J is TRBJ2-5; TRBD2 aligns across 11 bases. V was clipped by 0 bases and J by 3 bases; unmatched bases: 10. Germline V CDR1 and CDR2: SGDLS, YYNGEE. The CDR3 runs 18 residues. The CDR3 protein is CASSVGRGSGLAEETQYF. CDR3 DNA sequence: TGTGCCAGCAGCGTAGGAAGGGGGTCGGGACTAGCGGAAGAGACCCAGTACTTC.

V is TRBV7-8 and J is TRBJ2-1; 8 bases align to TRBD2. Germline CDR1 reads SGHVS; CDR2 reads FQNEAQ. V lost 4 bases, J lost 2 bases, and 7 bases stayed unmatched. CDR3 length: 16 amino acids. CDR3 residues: CASSSDSGAPYNEQFF. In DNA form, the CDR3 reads TGTGCCAGCAGCTCGGATAGCGGGGCCCCCTACAATGAGCAGTTCTTC.

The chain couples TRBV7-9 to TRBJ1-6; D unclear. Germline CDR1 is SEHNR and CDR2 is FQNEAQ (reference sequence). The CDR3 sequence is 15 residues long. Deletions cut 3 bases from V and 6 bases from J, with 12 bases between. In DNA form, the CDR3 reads TGTGCCAGCAGCTTGGCGGGCCGGGCTAATTCACCCCTCCACTTT. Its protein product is CASSLAGRANSPLHF.

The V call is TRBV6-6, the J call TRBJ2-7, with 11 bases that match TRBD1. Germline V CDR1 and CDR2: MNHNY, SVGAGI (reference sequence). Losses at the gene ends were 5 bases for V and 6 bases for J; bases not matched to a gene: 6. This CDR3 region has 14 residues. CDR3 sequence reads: CASSADRGHIEQYF. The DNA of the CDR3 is TGTGCCAGCAGTGCGGACAGGGGGCACATCGAGCAGTACTTC.

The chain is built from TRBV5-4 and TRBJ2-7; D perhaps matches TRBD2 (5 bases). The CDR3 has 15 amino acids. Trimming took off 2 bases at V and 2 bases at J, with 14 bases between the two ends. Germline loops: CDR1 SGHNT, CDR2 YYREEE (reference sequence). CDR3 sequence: CASSFRSGNPYEQYF. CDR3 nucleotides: TGTGCCAGCAGCTTTCGGTCCGGGAACCCCTACGAGCAGTACTTC.

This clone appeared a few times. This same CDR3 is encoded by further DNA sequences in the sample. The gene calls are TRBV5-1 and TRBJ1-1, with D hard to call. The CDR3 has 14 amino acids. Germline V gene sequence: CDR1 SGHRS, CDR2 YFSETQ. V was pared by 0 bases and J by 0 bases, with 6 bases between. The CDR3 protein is CASSLEGVNTEAFF. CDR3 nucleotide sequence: TGCGCCAGCAGCTTGGAAGGAGTGAACACTGAAGCTTTCTTT.

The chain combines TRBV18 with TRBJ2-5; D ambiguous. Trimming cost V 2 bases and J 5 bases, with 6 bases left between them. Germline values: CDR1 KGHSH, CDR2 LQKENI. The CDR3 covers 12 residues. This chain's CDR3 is CASSPIRETQYF. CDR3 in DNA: TGTGCCAGCTCACCAATCCGGGAGACCCAGTACTTC.

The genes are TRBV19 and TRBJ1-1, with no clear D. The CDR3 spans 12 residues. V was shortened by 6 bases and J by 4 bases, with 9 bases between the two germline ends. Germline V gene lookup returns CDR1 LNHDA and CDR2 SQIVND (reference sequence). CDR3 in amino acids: CASRPGSTEAFF. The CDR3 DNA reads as TGTGCCAGTAGGCCCGGGAGCACTGAAGCTTTCTTT.

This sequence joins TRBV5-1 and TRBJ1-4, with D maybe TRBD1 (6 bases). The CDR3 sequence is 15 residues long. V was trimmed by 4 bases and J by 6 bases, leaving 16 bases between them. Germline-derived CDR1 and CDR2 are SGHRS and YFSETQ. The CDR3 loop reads CASSLGQPLDEKLFF. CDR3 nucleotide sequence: TGCGCCAGCAGCCTAGGACAGCCGCTTGATGAAAAACTGTTTTTT.

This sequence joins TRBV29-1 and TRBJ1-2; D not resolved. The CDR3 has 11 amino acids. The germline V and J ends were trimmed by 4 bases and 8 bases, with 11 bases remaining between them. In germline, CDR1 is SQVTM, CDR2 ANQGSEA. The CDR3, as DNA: TGCAGCGTTGGGGGTGCGGGGGGCTACACCTTC. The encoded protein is CSVGGAGGYTF.

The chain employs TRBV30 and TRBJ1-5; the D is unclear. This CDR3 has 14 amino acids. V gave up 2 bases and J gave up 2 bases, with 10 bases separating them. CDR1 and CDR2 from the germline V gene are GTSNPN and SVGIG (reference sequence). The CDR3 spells CAWSLLAGNQPQHF. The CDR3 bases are TGTGCCTGGAGTTTACTGGCGGGCAATCAGCCCCAGCATTTT.

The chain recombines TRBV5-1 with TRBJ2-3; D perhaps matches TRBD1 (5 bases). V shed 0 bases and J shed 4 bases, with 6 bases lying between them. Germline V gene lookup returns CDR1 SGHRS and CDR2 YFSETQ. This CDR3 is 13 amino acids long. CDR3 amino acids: CASSLGTSDTQYF. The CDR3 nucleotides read TGCGCCAGCAGCTTGGGGACATCAGATACGCAGTATTTT. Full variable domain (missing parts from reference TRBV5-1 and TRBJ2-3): KAGVTQTPRYLIKTRGQQVTLSCSPISGHRSVSWYQQTPGQGLQFLFEYFSETQRNKGNFPGRFSGRQFSNSRSEMNVSTLELGDSALYLCASSLGTSDTQYFGPGTRLTVL.

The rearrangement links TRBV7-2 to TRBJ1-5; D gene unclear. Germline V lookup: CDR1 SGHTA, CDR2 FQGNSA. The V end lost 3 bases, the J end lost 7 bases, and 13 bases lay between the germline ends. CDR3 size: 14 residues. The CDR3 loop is CASSFQVVPQPQHF. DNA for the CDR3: TGTGCCAGCAGCTTTCAAGTAGTCCCCCAGCCCCAGCATTTT. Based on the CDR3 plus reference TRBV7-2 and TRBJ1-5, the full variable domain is GAGVSQSPSNKVTEKGKDVELRCDPISGHTALYWYRQSLGQGLEFLIYFQGNSAPDKSGLPSDRFSAERTGGSVSTLTIQRTQQEDSAVYLCASSFQVVPQPQHFGDGTRLSIL.

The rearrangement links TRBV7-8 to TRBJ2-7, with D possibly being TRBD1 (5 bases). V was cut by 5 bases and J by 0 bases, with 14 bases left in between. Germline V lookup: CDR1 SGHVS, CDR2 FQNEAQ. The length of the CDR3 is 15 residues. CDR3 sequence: CASSHRRLSSYEQYF. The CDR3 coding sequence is TGTGCCAGCAGCCACAGGCGTTTAAGCTCCTACGAGCAGTACTTC.

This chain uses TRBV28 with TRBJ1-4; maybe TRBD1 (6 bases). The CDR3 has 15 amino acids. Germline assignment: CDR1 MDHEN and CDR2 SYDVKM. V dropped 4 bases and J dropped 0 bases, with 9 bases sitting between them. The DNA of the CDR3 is TGTGCCAGCAGTTCACAGGGAACAACTAATGAAAAACTGTTTTTT. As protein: CASSSQGTTNEKLFF.

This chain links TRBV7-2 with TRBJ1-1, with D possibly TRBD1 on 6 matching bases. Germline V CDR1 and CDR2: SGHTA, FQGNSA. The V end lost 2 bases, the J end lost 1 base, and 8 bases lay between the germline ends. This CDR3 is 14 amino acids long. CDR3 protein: CASSLRQENTEAFF. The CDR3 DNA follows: TGTGCCAGCAGCTTACGACAGGAGAACACTGAAGCTTTCTTT.